This paragraph reports one T cell receptor beta chain. In the original processing: Amplification with reference gene primers provided the estimates of nucleated cell counts. Sequenced by immunoSEQ multiplex PCR; TCRdb stores in-frame clones only, minus some. For V, J and clone size, that table is used; D and trimming come from the DNA. Of about 50,000 clones listed, 90% are singletons. The data were taken from a study of blood T cell repertoires in COVID-19. In the study overall: Samples came from the United States, Italy and Spain, spanning acute and convalescent COVID-19.

The sequence derives from a woman over 75 with acute or convalescent COVID-19. Input material: peripheral blood.

The CDR3 loop is CASRISGTGPYEQYF. CDR3 in DNA: TGTGCCAGCAGGATATCCGGGACAGGGCCCTACGAGCAGTACTTC. J is TRBJ2-7 and V is TRBV27; 9 bases match TRBD1. The CDR3 has 15 residues. The V segment lost 6 bases and the J segment 2 bases; nucleotides outside the gene matches: 8. The V gene's germline CDR1 is MNHEY and CDR2 SMNVEV (reference sequence).